The 27 T cell receptor beta chains listed next were all sequenced from one sample in a study of shared clonotypes between healthy human individuals. Method: immunoSEQ multiplex PCR; TCRdb's copy keeps in-frame clones and lacks some. Counted here are some 490,000 clones, about 85% occurring once; the ten biggest clones make up 12%. Sequencing used PBMCs. The receptors were gathered from a woman aged 40 to 49 in good health. Some clones in this sample may be carry-over from other donors' samples.

The chain recombines TRBV28 with TRBJ1-5, with D tentatively TRBD1 (5 bases). CDR1 MDHEN and CDR2 SYDVKM come from the germline V gene. Trimming removed 5 bases at V and 0 bases at J, with 11 bases between. There are 15 residues in the CDR3. The CDR3 is CASSPRGRSNQPQHF. CDR3 nucleotides: TGTGCCAGCAGTCCGCGGGGACGTAGCAATCAGCCCCAGCATTTT. The whole variable domain, remainder taken from reference TRBV28 and TRBJ1-5, is DVKVTQSSRYLVKRTGEKVFLECVQDMDHENMFWYRQDPGLGLRLIYFSYDVKMKEKGDIPEGYSVSREKKERFSLILESASTNQTSMYLCASSPRGRSNQPQHFGDGTRLSIL.

The rearrangement joins TRBV7-2 to TRBJ2-1; unclear D gene. Germline V lookup: CDR1 SGHTA, CDR2 FQGNSA. This CDR3 region has 11 residues. The V end lost 4 bases, the J end lost 7 bases, and 5 bases lay between the germline ends. The CDR3 region is CASSSQNEQFF. The DNA for the CDR3 is TGTGCCAGCAGCTCGCAAAATGAGCAGTTCTTC.

The chain employs TRBV4-1 and TRBJ1-1; D is unresolved. V lost 3 bases and J 0 bases, leaving 11 bases between the germline ends. CDR3 size: 15 residues. CDR1 is MGHRA and CDR2 is YSYEKL in the germline V gene. CDR3 coding DNA: TGCGCCAGCAGCCATGTGGGGAGCATGAACACTGAAGCTTTCTTT. It translates to CASSHVGSMNTEAFF.

In its sample, this clone was seen once. The chain combines TRBV29-1 with TRBJ2-7; tentatively, D is TRBD2 (5 bases). V gave up 3 bases and J gave up 3 bases, with 12 bases separating them. The germline V gene encodes CDR1 SQVTM and CDR2 ANQGSEA. CDR3 size: 13 residues. In nucleotides, the CDR3 is TGCAGCGTTGATTCAGGAGAGGGCTACGAGCAGTACTTC. It codes for CSVDSGEGYEQYF.

CDR3 loop: CASSPGGGGVNTEAFF. CDR3 bases: TGTGCCAGCTCACCAGGAGGGGGCGGAGTGAACACTGAAGCTTTCTTT. The rearrangement joins TRBV18 to TRBJ1-1, with 7 bases lining up with TRBD1. With V trimmed by 2 bases and J by 0 bases, 6 bases remained unmatched. This CDR3 contains 16 residues. In germline, CDR1 is KGHSH, CDR2 LQKENI.

V usage is TRBV4-3 and J usage is TRBJ2-2, with D tentatively TRBD1 (6 bases). The germline V and J ends were trimmed by 4 bases and 0 bases, with 12 bases remaining between them. The CDR3 covers 16 residues. CDR1 and CDR2 (germline): LGHNA, YSLEER. In DNA, the CDR3 is TGCGCCAGCAGCCCTATTGGGACAACGAACACCGGGGAGCTGTTTTTT. It specifies CASSPIGTTNTGELFF.

Comments on this clone: A far larger clone is a single base away, which makes a read error likely. The same CDR3 also results from other DNA sequences found in this sample. The J gene is TRBJ2-6, the V gene TRBV2; D is perhaps TRBD1 (5 bases). Germline V CDR1 and CDR2: SNHLY, FYNNEI. CDR3 length: 15 residues. V lost 7 bases to trimming and J lost 2 bases, with 12 bases between them. The CDR3 DNA reads TGTGCCAGCAAGGACACCTACGCTGGGGCCAACGTCCTGACTTTC. It yields the protein CASKDTYAGANVLTF.

CDR3 residues: CASSPQDRGKIEQYF. The CDR3 DNA is TGTGCCAGCAGTCCTCAGGACAGGGGGAAGATCGAGCAGTACTTC. The gene calls are TRBV27 and TRBJ2-7, with 10 positions matching TRBD1. Germline CDR1 reads MNHEY; CDR2 reads SMNVEV (reference sequence). CDR3 size: 15 residues. Germline trimming cut 5 bases from V and 6 bases from J; bases unmatched to any gene: 10.

V gene TRBV4-2 combines with J gene TRBJ2-7; 8 bases fit TRBD2. Per germline, CDR1 LGHNA and CDR2 YNFKEQ. The CDR3 runs to 18 residues. The trim removed 1 base at V and 3 bases at J, leaving 14 bases unmatched. The CDR3 is CASSQGERGLAENYEQYF. CDR3 nucleotide sequence: TGTGCCAGCAGCCAAGGCGAGCGGGGGCTAGCGGAAAACTACGAGCAGTACTTC.

CDR3 sequence: CASSEAGSTDTQYF. DNA for the CDR3: TGTGCCAGCAGTGAAGCCGGAAGCACAGATACGCAGTATTTT. This chain links TRBV6-1 with TRBJ2-3; no reliable D call. V lost 0 bases, J lost 0 bases, and 4 bases lay in between. CDR3 length: 14 amino acids. Germline V gene data show CDR1 as MNHNS and CDR2 as SASEGT.

This clone was seen more than once but under ten times. The V gene is TRBV30, the J gene TRBJ2-1; maybe TRBD2 (6 bases). The CDR3 consists of 14 residues. Per the germline V gene, CDR1 is GTSNPN and CDR2 is SVGIG (reference sequence). V was trimmed by 3 bases and J by 5 bases, leaving 14 bases between them. Here the CDR3 reads CAWSASWGDNEQFF. The CDR3 coding sequence is TGTGCCTGGAGCGCCTCCTGGGGGGACAATGAGCAGTTCTTC.

The table lists this clone with many counts. This chain links TRBV5-1 with TRBJ1-1; D is undetermined. The germline CDR1 and CDR2 sequences are SGHRS and YFSETQ. CDR3 size: 15 residues. Trimming left V 1 base short and J 2 bases short, with 12 bases between. For the CDR3, the DNA is TGCGCCAGCAGCTTGAAGCGACAAGATAACACTGAAGCTTTCTTT. Translation gives CASSLKRQDNTEAFF.

This clone was seen only once. A far bigger clonotype differs at one base, so this is likely a read error. The same CDR3 also results from other DNA sequences found in this sample. The rearrangement joins TRBV30 to TRBJ2-4; D is unclear. Germline assignment: CDR1 GTSNPN and CDR2 SVGIG (reference sequence). The CDR3 is 14 amino acids. The CDR3 loop is CALSSRGRENIQYF. The DNA for the CDR3 is TGTGCCTTGAGTTCACGCGGACGGGAAAACATTCAGTACTTC.

As concerns this clone: A far larger clone is one nucleotide away, so this likely arose from a read error. The chain recombines TRBV25-1 with TRBJ1-1; D unresolved. Germline-derived CDR1 and CDR2 are MGHDK and SYGVNS. The CDR3 has 11 residues. The DNA for the CDR3 is TGTTCCAGCAGTGACTCGGCTGAAGCTTTCTTT. Protein sequence: CSSSDSAEAFF.

Only one count was recorded for this clone. A read error is likely here: a far larger clone is one base away. The rearrangement uses TRBV27 and TRBJ1-1; 7 bases are a match to TRBD1. The CDR3 has 15 amino acids. The J segment lost 3 bases and the V segment lost 4 bases, leaving 8 bases of the junction unmatched. CDR1 MNHEY and CDR2 SMNVEV come from the germline V gene (reference sequence). In DNA, the CDR3 is TGTGCCAGCAGTTCAACCGGGACAGCATACACTGAAGCTTTCTTT. Protein sequence: CASSSTGTAYTEAFF.

The rearrangement joins TRBV2 to TRBJ1-4; 9 nucleotides agree with TRBD1. Germline CDR1 is SNHLY and CDR2 is FYNNEI. Trimming at V came to 8 bases and at J to 8 bases, leaving 6 bases not matched to a gene. The CDR3 spans 13 residues. This CDR3 reads CASGDRVSEKLFF. The CDR3 coding sequence is TGTGCCAGCGGGGACAGGGTTAGCGAAAAACTGTTTTTT.

This sequence joins TRBV9 and TRBJ2-5; D uncertain. The CDR3 consists of 13 residues. Germline lookup yields CDR1 SGDLS and CDR2 YYNGEE. Trimming removed 0 bases from V and 4 bases from J, with 7 bases in between. CDR3 loop: CASSVDKGETQYF. CDR3 bases: TGTGCCAGCAGCGTAGACAAGGGAGAGACCCAGTACTTC.

The gene calls are TRBV5-4 and TRBJ2-2; 8 bases are shared with TRBD1. Germline CDR1 is SGHNT and CDR2 is YYREEE (reference sequence). Trimming removed 0 bases from V and 1 base from J; junction bases left unmatched: 2. The CDR3 is 16 amino acids. The CDR3 DNA follows: TGTGCCAGCAGCTTGGAAACAGGGGGGAACACCGGGGAGCTGTTTTTT. This translates into CASSLETGGNTGELFF.

This chain connects TRBV18 to TRBJ2-7; tentative D call: TRBD1 (5 bases). The CDR3 runs to 14 residues. Germline V gene sequence: CDR1 KGHSH, CDR2 LQKENI. V lost 5 bases, J lost 0 bases, and 11 bases lay in between. CDR3: CASSSTGTSYEQYF. CDR3 sequence (DNA): TGTGCCAGCTCAAGCACAGGTACCTCCTACGAGCAGTACTTC.

The table lists this clone with a count of one. The chain links TRBV28 to TRBJ1-1; no clear D. Germline CDR1 MDHEN, CDR2 SYDVKM. This CDR3 spans 12 amino acids. V lost 5 bases and J 8 bases, leaving 12 bases between the germline ends. CDR3 in amino acids: CASSQGRLEAFF. The CDR3 bases are TGTGCCAGCAGTCAAGGACGGCTCGAAGCTTTCTTT. The whole variable domain, filled in from reference TRBV28 and TRBJ1-1, reads DVKVTQSSRYLVKRTGEKVFLECVQDMDHENMFWYRQDPGLGLRLIYFSYDVKMKEKGDIPEGYSVSREKKERFSLILESASTNQTSMYLCASSQGRLEAFFGQGTRLTVV.

This clone was detected ten times or more. The gene calls are TRBV20-1 and TRBJ2-7, with D uncertain. Germline V gene lookup returns CDR1 DFQATT and CDR2 SNEGSKA (reference sequence). This CDR3 has 11 amino acids. Trimming took 5 bases from V and 2 from J, leaving 7 bases between them. The DNA for the CDR3 is TGCAGTGCTCCTATAGCCTACGAGCAGTACTTC. Amino acids: CSAPIAYEQYF.

Written as DNA, the CDR3 is TGTGCCAGCAGGCTAACAGGGATAGAGACCCAGTACTTC. Its protein is CASRLTGIETQYF. The chain carries TRBV28 and TRBJ2-5; a possible D gene is TRBD1 (6 bases). V lost 6 bases to trimming and J lost 4 bases, with 12 bases between them. Germline assignment: CDR1 MDHEN and CDR2 SYDVKM. The length of the CDR3 is 13 residues.

The chain uses TRBV7-6 and TRBJ2-2, with D possibly TRBD1 on 5 matching bases. The V and J ends lost 4 bases and 6 bases respectively, with 12 bases between them. Germline CDR1 and CDR2: SGHVS and FNYEAQ. The length of the CDR3 is 14 residues. The CDR3 region is CASSSAARAGELFF. The CDR3 DNA reads TGTGCCAGCAGCTCCGCGGCCAGGGCCGGGGAGCTGTTTTTT.

This sequence joins TRBV30 and TRBJ1-5, with D possibly matching TRBD1 (6 bases). Trimming removed 4 bases from V and 6 bases from J, with 13 bases in between. The CDR3 loop spans 13 amino acids. Germline assignment: CDR1 GTSNPN and CDR2 SVGIG (reference sequence). The CDR3 loop is CAWNRVEGQPQHF. In DNA form, the CDR3 reads TGTGCCTGGAACAGGGTGGAGGGTCAGCCCCAGCATTTT.

This sequence joins TRBV7-6 and TRBJ2-1; TRBD2 aligns across 8 bases. There are 16 residues in the CDR3. The J segment lost 0 bases and the V segment lost 5 bases, leaving 6 bases of the junction unmatched. Germline lookup yields CDR1 SGHVS and CDR2 FNYEAQ. The CDR3 is CASSASGRSSYNEQFF. The CDR3 nucleotides are TGTGCCAGCAGCGCTAGCGGGCGGAGCTCCTACAATGAGCAGTTCTTC.

The chain recombines TRBV19 with TRBJ1-5; the match to TRBD1 covers 9 bases. CDR3 size: 16 residues. CDR1 and CDR2 (germline): LNHDA, SQIVND (reference sequence). Trimming took 3 bases from V and 3 from J; bases not matched to a gene: 6. CDR3 sequence (DNA): TGTGCCAGTAGTATCCCGGACAGGGGAATCAATCAGCCCCAGCATTTT. Translation gives CASSIPDRGINQPQHF. The variable domain in full, completed from reference TRBV19 and TRBJ1-5, reads DGGITQSPKYLFRKEGQNVTLSCEQNLNHDAMYWYRQDPGQGLRLIYYSQIVNDFQKGDIAEGYSVSREKKESFPLTVTSAQKNPTAFYLCASSIPDRGINQPQHFGDGTRLSIL.

V usage is TRBV20-1 and J usage is TRBJ1-2; D unresolved. Germline lookup yields CDR1 DFQATT and CDR2 SNEGSKA (reference sequence). The CDR3 length is 10 residues. Trimming took 3 bases from V and 10 from J, leaving 9 bases between them. This chain's CDR3 is CSASIGVYTF. The CDR3 DNA is TGCAGTGCTAGCATTGGGGTCTACACCTTC.